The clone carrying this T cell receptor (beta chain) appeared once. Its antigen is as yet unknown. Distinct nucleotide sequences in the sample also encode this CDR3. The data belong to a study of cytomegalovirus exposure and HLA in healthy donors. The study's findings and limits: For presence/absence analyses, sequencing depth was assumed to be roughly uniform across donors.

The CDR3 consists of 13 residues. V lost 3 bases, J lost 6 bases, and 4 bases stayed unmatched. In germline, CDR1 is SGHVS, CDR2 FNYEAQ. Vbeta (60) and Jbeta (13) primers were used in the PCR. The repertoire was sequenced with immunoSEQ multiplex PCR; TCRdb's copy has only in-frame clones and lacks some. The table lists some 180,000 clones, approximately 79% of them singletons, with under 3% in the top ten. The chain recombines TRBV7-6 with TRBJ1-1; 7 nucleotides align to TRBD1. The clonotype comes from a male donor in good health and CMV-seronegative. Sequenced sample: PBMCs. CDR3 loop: CASSFYRGSEAFF. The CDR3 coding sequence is TGTGCCAGCAGCTTTTACAGGGGATCTGAAGCTTTCTTT.